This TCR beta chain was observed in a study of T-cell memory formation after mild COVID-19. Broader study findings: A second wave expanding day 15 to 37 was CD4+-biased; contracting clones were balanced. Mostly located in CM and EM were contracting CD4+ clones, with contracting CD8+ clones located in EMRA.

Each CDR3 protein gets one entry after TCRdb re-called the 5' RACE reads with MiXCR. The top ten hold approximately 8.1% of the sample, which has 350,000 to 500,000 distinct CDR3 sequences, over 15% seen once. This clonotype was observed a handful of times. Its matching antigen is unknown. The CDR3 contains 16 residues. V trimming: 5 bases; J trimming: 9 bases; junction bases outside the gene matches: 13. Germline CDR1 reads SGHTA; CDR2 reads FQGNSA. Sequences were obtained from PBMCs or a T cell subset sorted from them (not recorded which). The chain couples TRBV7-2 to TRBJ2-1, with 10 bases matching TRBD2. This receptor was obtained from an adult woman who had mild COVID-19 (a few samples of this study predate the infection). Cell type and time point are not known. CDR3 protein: CASSLPGLALEGEQFF. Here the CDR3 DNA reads TGTGCCAGCAGCCTGCCGGGACTAGCGCTGGAGGGTGAGCAGTTCTTC.